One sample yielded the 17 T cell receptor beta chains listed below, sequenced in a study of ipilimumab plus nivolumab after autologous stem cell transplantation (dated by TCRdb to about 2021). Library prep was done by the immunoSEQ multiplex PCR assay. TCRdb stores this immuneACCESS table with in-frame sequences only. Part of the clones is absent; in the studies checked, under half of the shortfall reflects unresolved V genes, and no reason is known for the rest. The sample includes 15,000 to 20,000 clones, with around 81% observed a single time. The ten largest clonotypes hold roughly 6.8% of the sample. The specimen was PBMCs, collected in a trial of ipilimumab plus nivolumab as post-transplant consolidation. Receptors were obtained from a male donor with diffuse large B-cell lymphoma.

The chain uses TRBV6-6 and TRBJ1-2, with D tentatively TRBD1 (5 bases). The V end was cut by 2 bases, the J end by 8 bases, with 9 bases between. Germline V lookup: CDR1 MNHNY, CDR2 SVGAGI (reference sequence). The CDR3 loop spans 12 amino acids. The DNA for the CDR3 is TGTGCCAGCAGTTACCGGGGACTGGGCTACACCTTC. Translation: CASSYRGLGYTF.

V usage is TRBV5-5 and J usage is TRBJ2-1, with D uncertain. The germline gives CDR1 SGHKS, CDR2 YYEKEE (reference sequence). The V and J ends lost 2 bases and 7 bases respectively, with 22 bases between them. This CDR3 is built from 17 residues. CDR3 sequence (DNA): TGTGCCAGCAGCTTCTTAAGTGCTGGTCTAATGGGGAATGAGCAGTTCTTC. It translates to CASSFLSAGLMGNEQFF.

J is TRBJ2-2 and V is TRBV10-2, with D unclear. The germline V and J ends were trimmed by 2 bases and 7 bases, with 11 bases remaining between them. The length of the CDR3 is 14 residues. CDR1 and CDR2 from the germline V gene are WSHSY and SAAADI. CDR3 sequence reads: CASSEGPSIGELFF. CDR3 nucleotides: TGCGCCAGCAGTGAGGGGCCGAGCATCGGGGAGCTGTTTTTT.

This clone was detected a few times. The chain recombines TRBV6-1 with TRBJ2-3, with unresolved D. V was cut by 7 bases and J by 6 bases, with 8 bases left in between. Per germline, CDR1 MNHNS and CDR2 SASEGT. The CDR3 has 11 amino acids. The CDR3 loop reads CASTSGDTQYF. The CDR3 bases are TGTGCCAGCACCTCCGGCGATACGCAGTATTTT.

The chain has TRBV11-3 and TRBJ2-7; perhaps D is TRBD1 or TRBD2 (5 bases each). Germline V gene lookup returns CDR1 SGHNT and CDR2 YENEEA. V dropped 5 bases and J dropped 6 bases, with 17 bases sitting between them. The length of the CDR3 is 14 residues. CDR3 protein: CASSKAGTPAEQYF. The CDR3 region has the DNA TGTGCCAGCAGCAAGGCCGGGACCCCGGCCGAGCAGTACTTC.

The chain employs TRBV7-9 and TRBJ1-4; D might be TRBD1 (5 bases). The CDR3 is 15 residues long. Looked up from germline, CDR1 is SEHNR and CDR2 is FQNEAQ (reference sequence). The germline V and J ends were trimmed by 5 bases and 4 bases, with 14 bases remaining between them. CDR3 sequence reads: CASSRDDRYNEKLFF. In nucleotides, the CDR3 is TGTGCCAGCAGCCGCGACGACAGATATAATGAAAAACTGTTTTTT.

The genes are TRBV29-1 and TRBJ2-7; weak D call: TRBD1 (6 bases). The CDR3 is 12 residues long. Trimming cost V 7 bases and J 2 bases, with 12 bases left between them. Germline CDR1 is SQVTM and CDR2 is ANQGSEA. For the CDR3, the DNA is TGCAGCGCCCGGGACACACCCTACGAGCAGTACTTC. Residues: CSARDTPYEQYF.

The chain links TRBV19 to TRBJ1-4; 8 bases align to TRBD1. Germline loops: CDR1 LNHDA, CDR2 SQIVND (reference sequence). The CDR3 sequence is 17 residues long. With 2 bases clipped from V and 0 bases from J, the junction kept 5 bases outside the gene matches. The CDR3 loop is CASSIRQGRATNEKLFF. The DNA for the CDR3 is TGTGCCAGTAGTATACGACAGGGGAGAGCAACTAATGAAAAACTGTTTTTT.

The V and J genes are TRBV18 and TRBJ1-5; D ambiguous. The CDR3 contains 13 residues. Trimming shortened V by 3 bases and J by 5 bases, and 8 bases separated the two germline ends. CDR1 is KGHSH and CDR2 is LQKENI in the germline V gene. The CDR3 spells CASSPGIDQPQHF. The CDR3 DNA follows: TGTGCCAGCTCACCTGGAATCGATCAGCCCCAGCATTTT.

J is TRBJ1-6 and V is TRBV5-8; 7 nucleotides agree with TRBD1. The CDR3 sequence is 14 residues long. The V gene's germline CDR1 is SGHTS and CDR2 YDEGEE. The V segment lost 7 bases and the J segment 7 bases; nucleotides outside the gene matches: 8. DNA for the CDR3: TGTGCCAGCCCCTGGTCCAGGGGGAATTCACCCCTCCACTTT. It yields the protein CASPWSRGNSPLHF.

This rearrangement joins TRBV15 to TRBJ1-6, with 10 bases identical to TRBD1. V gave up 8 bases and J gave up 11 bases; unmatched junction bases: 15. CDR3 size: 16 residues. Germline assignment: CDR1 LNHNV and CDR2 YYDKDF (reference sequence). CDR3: CATRDRGLGELAPLHF. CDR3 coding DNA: TGTGCCACCCGGGACAGGGGCCTTGGCGAGTTAGCACCCCTCCACTTT.

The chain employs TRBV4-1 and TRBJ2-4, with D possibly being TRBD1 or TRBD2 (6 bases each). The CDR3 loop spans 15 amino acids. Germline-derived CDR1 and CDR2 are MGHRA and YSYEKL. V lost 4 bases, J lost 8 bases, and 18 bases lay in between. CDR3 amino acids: CASSRSGAGPDIQYF. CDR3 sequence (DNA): TGCGCCAGCAGCCGGTCGGGGGCAGGGCCGGACATTCAGTACTTC.

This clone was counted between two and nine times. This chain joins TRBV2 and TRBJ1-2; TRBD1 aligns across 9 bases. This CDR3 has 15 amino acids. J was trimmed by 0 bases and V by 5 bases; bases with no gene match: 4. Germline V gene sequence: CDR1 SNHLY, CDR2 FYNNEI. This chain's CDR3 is CASSWDREPNYGYTF. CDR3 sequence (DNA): TGTGCCAGCAGTTGGGACAGGGAGCCTAACTATGGCTACACCTTC.

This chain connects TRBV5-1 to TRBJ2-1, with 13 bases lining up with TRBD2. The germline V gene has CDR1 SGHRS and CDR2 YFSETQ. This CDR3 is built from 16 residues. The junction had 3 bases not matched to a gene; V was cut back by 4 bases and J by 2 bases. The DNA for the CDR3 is TGCGCCAGCAGCCTGACTAGCGGGGGGCCCTACAATGAGCAGTTCTTC. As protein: CASSLTSGGPYNEQFF.

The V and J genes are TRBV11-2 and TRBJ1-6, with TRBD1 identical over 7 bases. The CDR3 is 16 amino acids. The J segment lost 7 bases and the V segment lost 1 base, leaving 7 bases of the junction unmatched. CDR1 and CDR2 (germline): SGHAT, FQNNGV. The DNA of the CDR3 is TGTGCCAGCAGCTTAGGGCCGGGACAGAGAAATTCACCCCTCCACTTT. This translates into CASSLGPGQRNSPLHF. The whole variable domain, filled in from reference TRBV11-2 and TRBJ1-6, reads EAGVAQSPRYKIIEKRQSVAFWCNPISGHATLYWYQQILGQGPKLLIQFQNNGVVDDSQLPKDRFSAERLKGVDSTLKIQPAKLEDSAVYLCASSLGPGQRNSPLHFGNGTRLTVT.

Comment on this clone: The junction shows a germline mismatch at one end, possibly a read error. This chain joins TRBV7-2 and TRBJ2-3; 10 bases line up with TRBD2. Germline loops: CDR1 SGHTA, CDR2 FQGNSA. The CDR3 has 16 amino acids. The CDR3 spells CASSFTSGARTGTQYF. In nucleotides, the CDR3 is TGTGCCAGCAGCTTCACTAGCGGGGCCCGTACAGGTACGCAGTATTTT.

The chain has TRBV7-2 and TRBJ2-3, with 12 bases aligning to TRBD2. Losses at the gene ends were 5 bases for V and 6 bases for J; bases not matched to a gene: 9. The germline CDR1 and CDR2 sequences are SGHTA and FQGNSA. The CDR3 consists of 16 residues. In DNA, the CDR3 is TGTGCCAGCAGCCTTAGTGGGACTAGCGGGTCCGATACGCAGTATTTT. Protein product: CASSLSGTSGSDTQYF.